The 4 T cell receptor beta chains given below trace back to one sample, sequenced in a study of T cell repertoires in cytomegalovirus infection. TCRdb analysed the reads with MiXCR anew, one entry per CDR3 protein. The sample consists of roughly 640,000 distinct CDR3 sequences, 20% to 25% of them appearing once. The sample consisted of CD8+ T cells from PBMCs. All receptors derive from a human donor in good health (CMV status not recorded). Some clones in this sample may be carry-over from other donors' samples.

The gene calls are TRBV5-1 and TRBJ1-4, with TRBD1 as a possible D gene (6 bases). Germline lookup yields CDR1 SGHRS and CDR2 YFSETQ. The V gene lost 3 bases and the J gene lost 16 bases, with 28 bases spanning the gap. This CDR3 spans 16 amino acids. The CDR3, as DNA: TGCGCCAGCAGCTCGGTACAGGGCGGGGGGAGTGAAAAATCGTTTTTT. Protein sequence: CASSSVQGGGSEKSFF. Using reference TRBV5-1 and TRBJ1-4 for the parts outside the CDR3, the full variable domain is KAGVTQTPRYLIKTRGQQVTLSCSPISGHRSVSWYQQTPGQGLQFLFEYFSETQRNKGNFPGRFSGRQFSNSRSEMNVSTLELGDSALYLCASSSVQGGGSEKSFFGSGTQLSVL.

This chain joins TRBV14 and TRBJ2-1, with D possibly being TRBD1 or TRBD2 (5 bases each). Germline V gives CDR1 SGHDN, CDR2 FVKESK. V lost 4 bases, J lost 5 bases, and 18 bases lay in between. CDR3 size: 16 residues. CDR3 amino acids: CASSRGWWGKDNEQFF. The CDR3 DNA follows: TGTGCCAGCAGCCGAGGTTGGTGGGGGAAGGACAATGAGCAGTTCTTC.

At least ten counts were recorded for this clonotype. V and J are TRBV7-6 and TRBJ2-1, with 12 bases that match TRBD2. Germline V gene sequence: CDR1 SGHVS, CDR2 FNYEAQ. The CDR3 consists of 15 residues. V trimming: 5 bases; J trimming: 10 bases; junction bases outside the gene matches: 9. The chain's CDR3 is CASSRRTSGVGEQFF. In nucleotides, the CDR3 is TGTGCCAGCAGCCGGCGGACTAGCGGGGTGGGAGAGCAGTTCTTC.

A few counts support this clonotype. The J gene is TRBJ2-1, the V gene TRBV20-1; 7 bases match TRBD2. CDR1 is DFQATT, CDR2 SNEGSKA, per germline (reference sequence). The J segment lost 4 bases and the V segment lost 2 bases, leaving 5 bases of the junction unmatched. The CDR3 length is 14 residues. This CDR3 reads CSARSGDHYNEQFF. As DNA, the CDR3 is TGCAGTGCTAGAAGCGGGGATCATTACAATGAGCAGTTCTTC.